A selection of T cell receptor beta chains follows, all from one sample in a study of T-cell reconstitution after alpha-beta-depleted transplantation in children. TCRdb called the PCR reads again in MiXCR, with one record for every CDR3 protein. The sample includes about 250,000 distinct CDR3 sequences, roughly 25% seen only once; the top ten take about 4.8%. The sequences come from PBMCs, mostly from graft donor cells, collected 360 days after TCRalphabeta/CD19-depleted stem cell transplant. These receptors were collected from a female patient between 2 and 10 years old who had a stem cell transplant for congenital amegakaryocytic thrombocytopenia, so the T cells may come from the graft donor. The CDR3 runs from the conserved cysteine through the conserved F or W. Each record gives: J gene, D gene, V gene, CDR3 protein. The D gene is left open where the match is weak.

TRBJ2-1	TRBD2	TRBV5-1	CASSLGAGVSNEQFF
TRBJ2-3	-	TRBV6-1	CASSPGVGTDTQYF
TRBJ2-7	-	TRBV7-6	CASSLVIGSGYEQYF
TRBJ2-2	-	TRBV7-2	CASSHGRITGELFF
TRBJ2-2	-	TRBV12-3/TRBV12-4	CASSPRGSYTGELFF
TRBJ1-1	-	TRBV7-9	CASSSGAKGHTEAFF
TRBJ2-1	TRBD1	TRBV24-1	CATSGLRGYNEQFF
TRBJ2-2	-	TRBV28	CASSLAPGVLGELFF
TRBJ2-1	-	TRBV12-3/TRBV12-4	CASSLLSQGNNEQFF
TRBJ2-7	TRBD2	TRBV5-1	CASSLWLAGYEQYF
TRBJ2-3	TRBD2	TRBV4-1	CASSFKTSTSTDTQYF
TRBJ2-1	-	TRBV12-3/TRBV12-4	CASSFSGPGDEQFF
TRBJ1-1	-	TRBV12-3/TRBV12-4	CASSTGRRINTEAFF
TRBJ1-1	-	TRBV28	CASSPPTRTGKAFF
TRBJ1-3	-	TRBV30	CAWRHASGNTIYF
TRBJ1-1	-	TRBV20-1	CSFQDTEAFF
TRBJ2-1	-	TRBV4-3	CASSQGAYAEQFF
TRBJ2-3	TRBD2	TRBV29-1	CSVDTPETVLSGRRTDTQYF
TRBJ2-3	TRBD1	TRBV20-1	CSATAADRVQDTQYF
TRBJ2-3	-	TRBV7-3	CASSPVSSDTQYF
TRBJ2-7	-	TRBV30	CAWDPGKVRDLTREQYF
TRBJ2-1	-	TRBV14	CASSQAAARAFHF
TRBJ2-1	-	TRBV18	CASSPNGQTNNEQFF
TRBJ2-1	-	TRBV2	CASSEESYNEQFF
TRBJ1-1	-	TRBV29-1	CSVEDRGEGTEAFF
TRBJ2-7	-	TRBV5-1	CASSLNGYSYEQYF
TRBJ2-3	TRBD2	TRBV7-2	CASSSGLATDTQYF
TRBJ1-6	-	TRBV5-1	CASRESGNSPLHF
TRBJ2-7	TRBD1	TRBV5-1	CASSRDRGRYEQYF